This T cell receptor beta chain was captured in a study of naive and memory T cell subsets. About this clonotype: Antigen unknown.

An equimolar mix of two oligonucleotides served as the beta constant-region primer for TRBC1 and TRBC2. Ligated cDNA was amplified by four rounds of PCR with nested alpha and beta constant-region primers and SP2. Ligation attached a single-stranded oligonucleotide with a 12-nucleotide UMI and the SP2 primer to the cDNA 3' end. Via MiXCR, TCRdb re-called the UMI-ligation and nested PCR reads, giving one row per CDR3 protein. The data contain 150,000 or so distinct CDR3 sequences, about 23% of them singletons. Whole-study findings and limits: Naive repertoires, especially CD8, held a few larger clonotypes, possibly memory cells re-expressing CD45RA.

The germline CDR1 and CDR2 sequences are MDHEN and SYDVKM. Trimming pared 8 bases from V and 3 bases from J, leaving 11 bases between. This CDR3 has 13 amino acids. The genes are TRBV28 and TRBJ2-1; D uncertain. Source material: naive CD4+ T cells from blood. The sequence came from a human donor in good health. Here the CDR3 reads CASERPGYNEQFF. Here the CDR3 DNA reads TGTGCCAGCGAAAGGCCGGGCTACAATGAGCAGTTCTTC.